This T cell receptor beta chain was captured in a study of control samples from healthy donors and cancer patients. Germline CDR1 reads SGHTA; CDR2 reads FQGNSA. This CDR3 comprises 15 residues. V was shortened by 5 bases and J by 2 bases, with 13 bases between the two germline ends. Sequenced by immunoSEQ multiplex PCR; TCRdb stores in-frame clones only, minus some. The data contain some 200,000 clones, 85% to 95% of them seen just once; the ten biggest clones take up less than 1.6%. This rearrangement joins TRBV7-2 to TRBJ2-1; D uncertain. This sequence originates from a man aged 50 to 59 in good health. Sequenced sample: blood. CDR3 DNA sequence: TGTGCCAGCAGCCTCTTTTGGGCGGCCTACAATGAGCAGTTCTTC. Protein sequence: CASSLFWAAYNEQFF.